This TCR beta chain was recovered during a study of blood T cells in healthy people across ages. The use of a sample-barcoded 5' primer and a J-beta primer mix characterized a second PCR of about 7 to 12 cycles. TCRdb processed the 5' RACE reads anew with MiXCR; each CDR3 protein has one entry. The sample lists around 820,000 distinct CDR3 sequences; roughly 25% were seen once. This CDR3 spans 14 amino acids. CDR1 and CDR2 from the germline V gene are DFQATT and SNEGSKA (reference sequence). Trimming pared 2 bases from V and 5 bases from J, leaving 12 bases between. The sample was also linked to a second study, of T cells of mothers and their children. Per that study: It was through the M1S primer of the second PCR that sample barcodes and 2-4 random nucleotides were added.

This chain links TRBV20-1 with TRBJ1-4, with a tentative D call TRBD1 (5 bases). Sequencing input: blood. The clonotype was recovered from a boy younger than 18 in good health. CDR3 protein: CSARFGTANEKLFF. The CDR3 region has the DNA TGCAGTGCTAGATTCGGGACGGCGAATGAAAAACTGTTTTTT.